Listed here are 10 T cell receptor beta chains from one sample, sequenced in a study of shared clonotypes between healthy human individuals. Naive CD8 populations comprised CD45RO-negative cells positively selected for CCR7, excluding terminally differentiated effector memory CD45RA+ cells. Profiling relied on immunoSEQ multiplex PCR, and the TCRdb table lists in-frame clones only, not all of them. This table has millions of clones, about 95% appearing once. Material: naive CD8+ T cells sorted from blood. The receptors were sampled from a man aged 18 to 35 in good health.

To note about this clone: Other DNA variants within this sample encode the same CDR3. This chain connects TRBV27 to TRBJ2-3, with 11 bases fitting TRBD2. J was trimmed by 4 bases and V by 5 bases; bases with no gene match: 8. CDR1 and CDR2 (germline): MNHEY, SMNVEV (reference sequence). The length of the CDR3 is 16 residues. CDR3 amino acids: CASSPVLAGGPDTQYF. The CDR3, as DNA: TGTGCCAGCAGTCCCGTATTAGCGGGGGGGCCAGATACGCAGTATTTT.

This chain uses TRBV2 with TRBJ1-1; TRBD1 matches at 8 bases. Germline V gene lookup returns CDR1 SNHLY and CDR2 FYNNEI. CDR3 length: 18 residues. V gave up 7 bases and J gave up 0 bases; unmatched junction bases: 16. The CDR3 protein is CASITRGQGTLLNTEAFF. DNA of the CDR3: TGTGCCAGCATCACCAGGGGGCAGGGGACCCTTCTGAACACTGAAGCTTTCTTT.

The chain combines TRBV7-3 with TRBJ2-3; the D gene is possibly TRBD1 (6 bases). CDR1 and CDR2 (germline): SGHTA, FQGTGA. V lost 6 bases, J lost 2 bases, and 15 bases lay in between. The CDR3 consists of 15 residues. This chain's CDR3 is CASSTGTMPTDTQYF. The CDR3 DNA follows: TGTGCCAGCAGTACCGGGACAATGCCCACAGATACGCAGTATTTT. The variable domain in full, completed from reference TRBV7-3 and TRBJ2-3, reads GAGVSQTPSNKVTEKGKYVELRCDPISGHTALYWYRQSLGQGPEFLIYFQGTGAADDSGLPNDRFFAVRPEGSVSTLKIQRTERGDSAVYLCASSTGTMPTDTQYFGPGTRLTVL.

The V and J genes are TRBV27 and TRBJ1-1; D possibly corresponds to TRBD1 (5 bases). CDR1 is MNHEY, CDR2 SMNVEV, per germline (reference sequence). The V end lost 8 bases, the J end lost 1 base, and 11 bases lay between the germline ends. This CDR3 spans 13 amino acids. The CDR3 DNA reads TGTGCCAGCGGGGCGGCGGGGAACACTGAAGCTTTCTTT. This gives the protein CASGAAGNTEAFF.

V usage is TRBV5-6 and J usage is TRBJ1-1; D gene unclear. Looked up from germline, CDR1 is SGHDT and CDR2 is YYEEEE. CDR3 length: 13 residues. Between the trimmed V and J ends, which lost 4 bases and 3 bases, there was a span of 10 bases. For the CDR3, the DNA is TGTGCCAGCAGCGGGAGCGGGTACACTGAAGCTTTCTTT. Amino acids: CASSGSGYTEAFF.

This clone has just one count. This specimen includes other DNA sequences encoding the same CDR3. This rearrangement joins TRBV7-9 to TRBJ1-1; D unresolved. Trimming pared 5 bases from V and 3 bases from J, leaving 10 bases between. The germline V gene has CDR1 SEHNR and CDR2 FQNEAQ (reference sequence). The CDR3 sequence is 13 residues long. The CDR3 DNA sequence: TGTGCCAGCAGCCTTGGCTCGGACACTGAAGCTTTCTTT. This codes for CASSLGSDTEAFF.

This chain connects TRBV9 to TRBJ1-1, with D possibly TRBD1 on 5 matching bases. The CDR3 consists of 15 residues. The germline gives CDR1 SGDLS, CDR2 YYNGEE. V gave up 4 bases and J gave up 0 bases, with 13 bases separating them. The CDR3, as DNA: TGTGCCAGCAGCCCCCGCGGGGGGATGAACACTGAAGCTTTCTTT. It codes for CASSPRGGMNTEAFF.

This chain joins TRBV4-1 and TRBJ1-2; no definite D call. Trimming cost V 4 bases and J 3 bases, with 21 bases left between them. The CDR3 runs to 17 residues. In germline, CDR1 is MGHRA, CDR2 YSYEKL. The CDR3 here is CASSPPGGGNPYYGYTF. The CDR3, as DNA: TGCGCCAGCAGCCCCCCAGGTGGAGGGAATCCCTACTATGGCTACACCTTC.

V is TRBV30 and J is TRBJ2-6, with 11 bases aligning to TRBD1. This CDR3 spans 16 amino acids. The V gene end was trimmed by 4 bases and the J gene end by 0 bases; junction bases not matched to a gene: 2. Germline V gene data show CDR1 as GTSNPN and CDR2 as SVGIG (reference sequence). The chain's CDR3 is CAWTGTGGSGANVLTF. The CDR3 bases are TGTGCCTGGACCGGGACAGGGGGCTCTGGGGCCAACGTCCTGACTTTC.

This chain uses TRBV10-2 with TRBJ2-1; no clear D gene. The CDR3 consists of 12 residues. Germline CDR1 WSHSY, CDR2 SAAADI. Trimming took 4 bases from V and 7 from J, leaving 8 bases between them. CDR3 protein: CASSAPLNEQFF. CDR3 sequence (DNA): TGCGCCAGCAGTGCCCCCCTTAATGAGCAGTTCTTC.